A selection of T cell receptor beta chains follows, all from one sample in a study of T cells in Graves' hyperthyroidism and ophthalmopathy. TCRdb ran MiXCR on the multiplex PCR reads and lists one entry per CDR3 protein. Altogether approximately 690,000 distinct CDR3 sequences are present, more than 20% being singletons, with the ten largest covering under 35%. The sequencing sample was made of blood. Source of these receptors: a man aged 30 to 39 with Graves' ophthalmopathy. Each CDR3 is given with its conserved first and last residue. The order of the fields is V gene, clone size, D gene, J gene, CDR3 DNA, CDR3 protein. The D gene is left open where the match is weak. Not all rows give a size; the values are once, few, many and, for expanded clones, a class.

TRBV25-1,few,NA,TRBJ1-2,TGTGCCAGCAGTGGATCACCGGCGGGGGGCTACACCTTC,CASSGSPAGGYTF
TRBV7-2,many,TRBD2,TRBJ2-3,TGTGCCAGCAGCTTAGAACTAGCGGGAGGCGGGTTAGGTGATACGCAGTATTTT,CASSLELAGGGLGDTQYF
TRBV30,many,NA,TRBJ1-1,TGTGCCTGGAGTTCACCCCCCCTAAGCCGGCTGCTCACTGAAGCTTTCTTT,CAWSSPPLSRLLTEAFF
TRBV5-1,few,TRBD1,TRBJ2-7,TGCGCCAGCAGCCTAGGGGGCTTCTCCTACGAGCAGTACTTC,CASSLGGFSYEQYF
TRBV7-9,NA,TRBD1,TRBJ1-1,TGTGCCAGCAGCCGATGGGACAGACAAGGAGGGACTGAAGCTTTCTTT,CASSRWDRQGGTEAFF
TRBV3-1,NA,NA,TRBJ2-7,TGTGCCAGCAGCCAATCGAGGGGCTGGGTAGGCTACGAGCAGTACTTC,CASSQSRGWVGYEQYF
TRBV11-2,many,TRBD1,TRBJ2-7,TGTGCCAGCAGCGTTGCCGGGACAGGGTACGAGCAGTACTTC,CASSVAGTGYEQYF
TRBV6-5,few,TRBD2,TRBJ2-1,TGTGCCAGCAGTTACTTGGCGGGAGGCTCCTACAATGAGCAGTTCTTC,CASSYLAGGSYNEQFF
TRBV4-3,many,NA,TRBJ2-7,TGCGCCAGCAGCCAAGATCGGGCATACGAGCAGTACTTC,CASSQDRAYEQYF
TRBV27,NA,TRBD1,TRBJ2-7,TGTGCCAGCAGCATAGGACAGGGGAAACTTCGCGAGCAGTACTTC,CASSIGQGKLREQYF
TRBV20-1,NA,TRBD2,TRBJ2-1,TGCAGTGCTAACACTCAGCGGGAGGGCACCCGGTCGTTCTTC,CSANTQREGTRSFF
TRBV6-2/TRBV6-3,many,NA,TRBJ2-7,TGTGCCAGCATCTACGGTATAGGACCAGGCGAGCAGTACTTC,CASIYGIGPGEQYF
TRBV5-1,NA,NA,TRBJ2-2,TGCGCCAGCAGCTTGCAACAGTCGAACACCGGGGAGCTGTTTTTT,CASSLQQSNTGELFF
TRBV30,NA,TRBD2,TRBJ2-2,TGTGCCTGGAACCGGAGAAAATACCTGGGACTAGCGGGGAACACCGGGGAGCTGTTTTTT,CAWNRRKYLGLAGNTGELFF
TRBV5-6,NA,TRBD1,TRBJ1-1,TGTGCCAGCAGCTCGCGCTGGGAGGGACAGTCTGAAGCTTTCTTT,CASSSRWEGQSEAFF
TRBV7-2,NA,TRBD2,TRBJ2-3,TGTGCCAGCAGCTTCGGACTAGCAATAGATACGCAGTATTTT,CASSFGLAIDTQYF
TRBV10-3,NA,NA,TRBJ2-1,TGTGCCATCAGTGGTCAGACCCATTACAATGAGCAGTTCTTC,CAISGQTHYNEQFF
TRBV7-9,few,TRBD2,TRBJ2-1,TGTGCCAGCAGCCCCCCCCCCAAGACTAGCGGGAGTACCTACAATGAGCAGTTCTTC,CASSPPPKTSGSTYNEQFF
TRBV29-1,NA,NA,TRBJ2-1,TGCAGCGTTCTGGGCGTAAGCTCCTACAATGAGCAGTTCTTC,CSVLGVSSYNEQFF
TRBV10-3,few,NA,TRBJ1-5,TGTGCCATCAGTGAGTCGGACATTCGGGAGCCCCAGCATTTT,CAISESDIREPQHF
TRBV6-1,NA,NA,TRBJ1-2,TGTGCCAGCAGTGAGTTACTTAACCATGGCTACACCTTC,CASSELLNHGYTF
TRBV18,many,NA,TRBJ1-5,TGTGCCAGCTCACCGGGGAACCAGCCCCAGCATTTT,CASSPGNQPQHF
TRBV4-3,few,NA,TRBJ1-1,TGCGCCAGCAGCCAAGAGGGTTACGCTACCACTGAAGCTTTCTTT,CASSQEGYATTEAFF
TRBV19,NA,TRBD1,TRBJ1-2,TGTGCCAGCTCAGGACAGGGTTACTACACCTTC,CASSGQGYYTF
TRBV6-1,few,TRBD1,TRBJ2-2,TGTGCCAGCAGTTACGACAGGGAGCAGGAGCTGTTTTTT,CASSYDREQELFF
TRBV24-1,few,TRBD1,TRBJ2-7,TGTGCCACCAGTGCCGAGGACAGGGGGAAAACCTACGAGCAGTACTTC,CATSAEDRGKTYEQYF
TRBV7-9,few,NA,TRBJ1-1,TGTGCCAGCAGCGCGGGTGTTGAAGCTTTCTTT,CASSAGVEAFF
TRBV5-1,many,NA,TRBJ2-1,TGCGCCAGCAGCTTGGAGCTAGCCACGGGTGAGCAGTTCTTC,CASSLELATGEQFF
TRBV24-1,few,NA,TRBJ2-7,TGTGCCACCAGTGATTCCGGACGGGTCGACGAGCAGTACTTC,CATSDSGRVDEQYF
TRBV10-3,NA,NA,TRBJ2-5,TGTGCCATCAGTGAGGAGAGAGGGGAGACCCAGTACTTC,CAISEERGETQYF
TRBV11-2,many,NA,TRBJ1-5,TGTGCCAGCAGCTTAGGGGCAGGTCAGCCCCAGCATTTT,CASSLGAGQPQHF
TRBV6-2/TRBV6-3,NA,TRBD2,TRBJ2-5,TGTGCCAGCAAGAGTAGCGGGAAGGAGGGGCCAAGAGAGACCCAGTACTTC,CASKSSGKEGPRETQYF
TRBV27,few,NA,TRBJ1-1,TGTGCCAGCAGTATAGGGACGGTTGGAGGGGCTTTCTTT,CASSIGTVGGAFF
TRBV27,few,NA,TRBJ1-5,TGTGCCAGCAGGCGGGATTATAGCAATCAGCCCCAGCATTTT,CASRRDYSNQPQHF
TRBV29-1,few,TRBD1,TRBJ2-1,TGCAGCGTTGGAGGGACAGCCTTATACCTCTCCTACAATGAGCAGTTCTTC,CSVGGTALYLSYNEQFF
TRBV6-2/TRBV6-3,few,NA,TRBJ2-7,TGTGCCAGCAGCTCAGGGGCCCCCCCGGTCTACGAGCAGTACTTC,CASSSGAPPVYEQYF
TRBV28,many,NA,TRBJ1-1,TGTGCCAGCAGTTACCCGGGACTCCAGGGCACTGAAGCTTTCTTT,CASSYPGLQGTEAFF